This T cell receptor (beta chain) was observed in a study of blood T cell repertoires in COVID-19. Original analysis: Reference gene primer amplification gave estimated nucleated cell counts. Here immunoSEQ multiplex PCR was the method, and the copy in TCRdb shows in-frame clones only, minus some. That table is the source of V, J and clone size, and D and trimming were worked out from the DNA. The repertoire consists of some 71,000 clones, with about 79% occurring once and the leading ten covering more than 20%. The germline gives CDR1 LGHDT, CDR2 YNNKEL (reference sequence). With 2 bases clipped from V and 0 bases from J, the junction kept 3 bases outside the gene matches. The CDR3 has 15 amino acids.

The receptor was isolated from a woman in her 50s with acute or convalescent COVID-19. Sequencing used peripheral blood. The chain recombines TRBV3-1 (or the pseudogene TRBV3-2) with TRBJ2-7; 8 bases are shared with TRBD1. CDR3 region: CASSQQGALSYEQYF. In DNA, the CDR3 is TGTGCCAGCAGCCAACAGGGGGCCCTCTCCTACGAGCAGTACTTC.